This TCR beta chain derives from a study of shared clonotypes between healthy human individuals. Sequencing used immunoSEQ multiplex PCR; TCRdb keeps in-frame clones, though not all of them. The table shows 2 million to 2.5 million clones, with 90% to 95% occurring only once. In germline, CDR1 is ENHRY, CDR2 SYGVKD. CDR3 length: 15 residues. V lost 0 bases, J lost 4 bases, and 10 bases lay in between. V and J are TRBV10-3 and TRBJ2-4, with D possibly being TRBD2 (5 bases). The source is a man aged 18 to 29 in good health. The sample was naive CD4+ T cells sorted from blood. Sample subset: CD45RA+ positively selected. In DNA form, the CDR3 reads TGTGCCATCAGTGAGTCAACGGGCGGGAAAAACATTCAGTACTTC. Residues: CAISESTGGKNIQYF.